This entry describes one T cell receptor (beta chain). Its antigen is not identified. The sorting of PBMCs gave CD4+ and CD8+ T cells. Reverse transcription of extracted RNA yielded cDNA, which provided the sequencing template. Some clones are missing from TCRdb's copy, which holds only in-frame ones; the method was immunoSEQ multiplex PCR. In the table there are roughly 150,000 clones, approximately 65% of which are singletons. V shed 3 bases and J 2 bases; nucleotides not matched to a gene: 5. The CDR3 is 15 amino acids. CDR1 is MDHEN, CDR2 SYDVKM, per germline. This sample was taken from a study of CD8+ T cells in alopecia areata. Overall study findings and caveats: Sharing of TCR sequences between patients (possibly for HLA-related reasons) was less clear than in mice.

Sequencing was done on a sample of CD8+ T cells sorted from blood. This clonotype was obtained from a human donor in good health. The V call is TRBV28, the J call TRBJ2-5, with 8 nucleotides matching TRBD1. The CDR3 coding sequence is TGTGCCAGCAGTTTCCCGGACAGGGCACAAGAGACCCAGTACTTC. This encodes CASSFPDRAQETQYF. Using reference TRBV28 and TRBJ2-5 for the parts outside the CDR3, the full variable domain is DVKVTQSSRYLVKRTGEKVFLECVQDMDHENMFWYRQDPGLGLRLIYFSYDVKMKEKGDIPEGYSVSREKKERFSLILESASTNQTSMYLCASSFPDRAQETQYFGPGTRLLVL.